These 19 T cell receptor beta chains were sequenced from one sample in a study of T-cell reconstitution after alpha-beta-depleted transplantation in children. It was with unique molecular identifiers that the TCRbeta library was prepared. MiXCR, applied by TCRdb to the PCR reads, yields one record per CDR3 protein. The top ten clones hold around 6.2% of a sample with 200,000 to 250,000 distinct CDR3 sequences, approximately 10% of them seen once. Sequencing was performed on PBMCs from the stem cell graft donor, taken from the stem cell graft. These receptors originate from a human donor who donated a stem cell graft to a child with acute lymphoblastic leukemia.

In this sample, this clonotype turned up a few times. J is TRBJ2-1 and V is TRBV27; D uncertain. The CDR3 is made up of 11 amino acids. Germline CDR1 is MNHEY and CDR2 is SMNVEV (reference sequence). The V end lost 3 bases, the J end lost 9 bases, and 6 bases lay between the germline ends. The CDR3 nucleotides read TGTGCCAGCAGTTTCGGGCCTGAGCAGTTCTTC. This codes for CASSFGPEQFF.

This clonotype was seen repeatedly, ten times or more. Here the CDR3 DNA reads TGTGCCAGCAGCTTTCAGGCGGACACTGAAGCTTTCTTT. This translates into CASSFQADTEAFF. The rearrangement links TRBV7-9 to TRBJ1-1; D remains unclear. The V end was cut by 3 bases, the J end by 3 bases, with 8 bases between. The CDR3 spans 13 residues. Per germline, CDR1 SEHNR and CDR2 FQNEAQ (reference sequence).

Comment on this clonotype: The CDR3 end shows no conserved phenylalanine or tryptophan, and so a read error is likely. J is TRBJ2-1 and V is TRBV20-1, with 11 nucleotides matching TRBD2. V shed 5 bases, J shed 4 bases, and the junction held 10 bases outside the gene matches. Germline assignment: CDR1 DFQATT and CDR2 SNEGSKA (reference sequence). The CDR3 is 16 residues long. This CDR3 is CSASVIAGGPYNEQFV. Written as DNA, the CDR3 is TGCAGTGCTTCAGTTATAGCGGGGGGGCCGTACAATGAGCAGTTCGTC.

The rearrangement links TRBV10-3 to TRBJ2-3; possible D gene TRBD2, 6 bases. Germline V gene lookup returns CDR1 ENHRY and CDR2 SYGVKD. This CDR3 is built from 17 residues. V was trimmed by 5 bases and J by 0 bases, leaving 18 bases between them. DNA for the CDR3: TGTGCCATCAGTAGTCCGACCACTAGCACAAGCACAGATACGCAGTATTTT. Protein product: CAISSPTTSTSTDTQYF.

At least ten counts were recorded for this clonotype. This chain links TRBV29-1 with TRBJ1-2; no clear D gene. Trimming took off 0 bases at V and 2 bases at J, with 4 bases between the two ends. The CDR3 spans 12 residues. Germline-derived CDR1 and CDR2 are SQVTM and ANQGSEA. The CDR3 protein is CSVEEDNYGYTF. CDR3 in DNA: TGCAGCGTTGAAGAGGACAACTATGGCTACACCTTC.

The rearrangement joins TRBV20-1 to TRBJ2-5; TRBD2 agrees at 12 bases. Germline V gene lookup returns CDR1 DFQATT and CDR2 SNEGSKA (reference sequence). CDR3 length: 16 residues. Germline trimming cut 2 bases from V and 0 bases from J; bases unmatched to any gene: 4. The CDR3 loop reads CSARWTSGVYQETQYF. CDR3 DNA sequence: TGCAGTGCTAGATGGACTAGCGGGGTGTACCAAGAGACCCAGTACTTC.

The chain uses TRBV20-1 and TRBJ1-5; TRBD1 matches 7 bases. The CDR3 consists of 19 residues. Germline lookup yields CDR1 DFQATT and CDR2 SNEGSKA (reference sequence). With 0 bases clipped from V and 2 bases from J, the junction kept 16 bases outside the gene matches. The CDR3 DNA follows: TGCAGTGCTAGAGAACCGGGACAGCCTCCTTTTTGGGGCAATCAGCCCCAGCATTTT. Protein: CSAREPGQPPFWGNQPQHF.

The rearrangement uses TRBV2 and TRBJ2-5; D unclear. Between the trimmed V and J ends, which lost 4 bases and 5 bases, there was a span of 11 bases. Germline CDR1 SNHLY, CDR2 FYNNEI. The CDR3 covers 13 residues. CDR3 sequence reads: CASSVWQLETQYF. The CDR3 coding sequence is TGTGCCAGCAGTGTCTGGCAGCTGGAGACCCAGTACTTC.

This clonotype was detected a few times. The CDR3 here is CSARAPSWGGDSYEQYF. DNA of the CDR3: TGCAGTGCTAGAGCTCCCTCCTGGGGCGGGGACTCCTACGAGCAGTACTTC. This chain connects TRBV20-1 to TRBJ2-7; D is possibly TRBD2 (6 bases). Germline V gene sequence: CDR1 DFQATT, CDR2 SNEGSKA (reference sequence). The CDR3 runs 17 residues. The V end lost 1 base, the J end lost 0 bases, and 19 bases lay between the germline ends.

Ten or more counts support this clonotype. The chain couples TRBV7-6 to TRBJ1-1, with 7 nucleotides matching TRBD1. This CDR3 is 16 amino acids long. In germline, CDR1 is SGHVS, CDR2 FNYEAQ. The ends lost 6 bases at V and 1 base at J; junction bases unmatched: 11. In nucleotides, the CDR3 is TGTGCCAGCAGTTTCGGACAGGCCTTCTCGAACACTGAAGCTTTCTTT. This translates into CASSFGQAFSNTEAFF.

This clonotype was found many times. The CDR3 sequence is CASSLAWNYNEQFF. The DNA for the CDR3 is TGTGCCAGCAGCTTAGCATGGAACTACAATGAGCAGTTCTTC. The V gene is TRBV7-9, the J gene TRBJ2-1; D remains ambiguous. This CDR3 spans 14 amino acids. The V and J ends lost 0 bases and 3 bases respectively, with 6 bases between them. In germline, CDR1 is SEHNR, CDR2 FQNEAQ (reference sequence).

This clonotype was counted a few times. V and J are TRBV20-1 and TRBJ2-3, with TRBD1 matching over 8 bases. V lost 3 bases and J lost 4; bases outside the gene matches: 3. This CDR3 comprises 13 residues. CDR1 DFQATT and CDR2 SNEGSKA come from the germline V gene (reference sequence). The CDR3 coding sequence is TGCAGTGCTAGGACAGGGGACGCAGATACGCAGTATTTT. It translates to CSARTGDADTQYF.

This clonotype was detected ten times or more. The chain couples TRBV5-1 to TRBJ1-1, with 7 positions matching TRBD1. This CDR3 is 15 amino acids long. J gave up 6 bases and V 0 bases, and 8 bases lay outside the gene matches. CDR1 and CDR2 (germline): SGHRS, YFSETQ. CDR3 protein: CASSLGQGGGAEAFF. In DNA form, the CDR3 reads TGCGCCAGCAGCTTGGGACAGGGAGGTGGGGCTGAAGCTTTCTTT.

A few counts support this clonotype. This chain connects TRBV20-1 to TRBJ2-4; D uncertain. CDR3 size: 14 residues. Germline V CDR1 and CDR2: DFQATT, SNEGSKA (reference sequence). The CDR3 region has the DNA TGCAGCGCGGTCAGCACGCTAGCCAAAAACATTCAGTACTTC. It is translated as CSAVSTLAKNIQYF.

The chain joins TRBV12-3 or TRBV12-4 to TRBJ2-7, with a weak D call TRBD2 (6 bases). Trimming left V 5 bases short and J 6 bases short, with 17 bases between. The CDR3 covers 14 residues. CDR3 bases: TGTGCCAGCAGTAGGGATCGGGGGTCGGGCGAGCAGTACTTC. Amino acids: CASSRDRGSGEQYF.

In its sample, this clonotype was seen many times. The chain links TRBV24-1 to TRBJ2-3, with TRBD1 as a possible D gene (6 bases). In germline, CDR1 is KGHDR, CDR2 SFDVKD. V was clipped by 3 bases and J by 2 bases, with 11 bases between them. This CDR3 has 15 amino acids. The CDR3, as DNA: TGTGCCACCAGTGATGAACAGGGAACCACAGATACGCAGTATTTT. It codes for CATSDEQGTTDTQYF.

This clonotype was seen a handful of times. The chain recombines TRBV20-1 with TRBJ1-5; tentative D call: TRBD1 (6 bases). Looked up from germline, CDR1 is DFQATT and CDR2 is SNEGSKA (reference sequence). The CDR3 is 12 residues long. V gave up 6 bases and J gave up 4 bases, with 10 bases separating them. CDR3 in amino acids: CSAQGQNQPQHF. In DNA form, the CDR3 reads TGCAGTGCCCAGGGGCAGAATCAGCCCCAGCATTTT.

In this sample, this clonotype turned up a few times. V is TRBV6-2 or TRBV6-3 and J is TRBJ1-1, with 7 bases matching TRBD1. The junction had 7 bases not matched to a gene; V was cut back by 2 bases and J by 1 base. The CDR3 length is 16 residues. Germline lookup yields CDR1 MNHEY and CDR2 SVGEGT. CDR3: CASSYPRDRPNTEAFF. In DNA form, the CDR3 reads TGTGCCAGCAGTTACCCTCGGGACAGACCGAACACTGAAGCTTTCTTT.

The gene calls are TRBV20-1 and TRBJ2-1; D might be TRBD2 (7 bases). Looked up from germline, CDR1 is DFQATT and CDR2 is SNEGSKA (reference sequence). V gave up 0 bases and J gave up 10 bases, with 16 bases separating them. This CDR3 comprises 14 residues. The DNA for the CDR3 is TGCAGTGCTAGAGAGTTTGGGGGGGGCCGGGAGCAGTTCTTC. Protein sequence: CSAREFGGGREQFF.